This TCR beta chain was retrieved from a study of blood T cell repertoires in COVID-19. As for the study in general: From the United States, Italy and Spain came samples of acute and convalescent COVID-19.

The V gene lost 2 bases and the J gene lost 6 bases, with 5 bases spanning the gap. The CDR3 is 12 residues long. Germline assignment: CDR1 SGHTA and CDR2 FQGTGA. Repertoires were generated with immunoSEQ multiplex PCR, while TCRdb's copy carries only in-frame clones and drops some. Here the sample spans 200,000 to 250,000 clones, approximately 78% being singletons. J is TRBJ2-1 and V is TRBV7-3; no reliable D call. The clonotype comes from a woman aged 70-85 years with COVID-19, enrolled during active disease. The sample comprised peripheral blood. CDR3 in DNA: TGTGCCAGCAGCTTATCCGGCAATGAGCAGTTCTTC. Its protein product is CASSLSGNEQFF.